This is a list of T cell receptor beta chains from one sample in a study of blood T cell repertoires in COVID-19. Clones were read by immunoSEQ multiplex PCR, and TCRdb kept only the in-frame ones, dropping some. The data contain around 300,000 clones, more than 85% of them singletons. What was sequenced was peripheral blood. These receptors all stem from a woman under 40 with COVID-19, enrolled during active disease. The CDR3 runs from the conserved cysteine through the conserved F or W. The D gene is left open where the match is weak. Clone size is given for some rows only: seen once, a few or many times, or a class if the clone is expanded.

CASSPAGTGGRETQYF | TGCGCCAGCAGTCCCGCTGGGACAGGGGGTAGAGAGACCCAGTACTTC | TRBD1 | - | TRBJ2-5 | TRBV5-1
CASSPLSPATNEKLFF | TGTGCCAGCTCACCATTAAGCCCCGCAACTAATGAAAAACTGTTTTTT | - | once | TRBJ1-4 | TRBV18
CASSLQGARYEQYF | TGTGCCAGCAGCCTACAGGGGGCGCGATACGAGCAGTACTTC | TRBD1 | - | TRBJ2-7 | TRBV2
CATSRGGYTDTQYF | TGTGCCACCAGCAGAGGAGGGTACACAGATACGCAGTATTTT | - | once | TRBJ2-3 | TRBV15
CASSQDREAPQHF | TGTGCCAGCAGCCAAGATAGAGAAGCGCCCCAGCATTTT | - | once | TRBJ1-5 | TRBV14
CASPPSTEKLSYEQYF | TGTGCCAGCCCTCCCTCGACAGAGAAACTCTCCTACGAGCAGTACTTC | - | - | TRBJ2-7 | TRBV2
CASSRDRNTEAFF | TGTGCCAGCAGCCGCGACAGGAACACTGAAGCTTTCTTT | - | - | TRBJ1-1 | TRBV6-5
CASSQVITDTYGYTF | TGCGCCAGCAGCCAAGTAATAACAGACACCTATGGCTACACCTTC | - | - | TRBJ1-2 | TRBV4-1
CASSMDRGLVNEQYF | TGTGCCAGTAGTATGGACAGGGGCCTGGTGAACGAGCAGTACTTC | TRBD1 | - | TRBJ2-7 | TRBV19
CASSVDPGLNYGYTF | TGTGCCAGCAGCGTAGATCCAGGGTTAAACTATGGCTACACCTTC | - | - | TRBJ1-2 | TRBV9
CASSLWGRGTGVREQYF | TGTGCCAGCAGTTTATGGGGTCGGGGGACAGGGGTGAGGGAGCAGTACTTC | TRBD1 | - | TRBJ2-7 | TRBV28
CASSLDRQGGWKLFF | TGTGCCAGCAGCTTGGATCGACAGGGGGGGTGGAAACTGTTTTTT | TRBD1 | - | TRBJ1-4 | TRBV11-2
CAWASGLAAGYEQYF | TGTGCCTGGGCCTCGGGGCTAGCGGCCGGCTACGAGCAGTACTTC | TRBD2 | - | TRBJ2-7 | TRBV30
CASSFFSGRNTEAFF | TGCGCCAGCAGCTTTTTCTCCGGGAGGAACACTGAAGCTTTCTTT | - | once | TRBJ1-1 | TRBV5-1
CASSLRHYEQYF | TGTGCCAGCAGTTTGCGGCACTACGAGCAGTACTTC | - | - | TRBJ2-7 | TRBV28
CASRPGNNSPLHF | TGTGCCAGCAGACCAGGAAATAATTCACCCCTCCACTTT | - | - | TRBJ1-6 | TRBV6-6
CASSLEAYQETQYF | TGTGCCAGCAGCTTAGAAGCGTATCAAGAGACCCAGTACTTC | - | - | TRBJ2-5 | TRBV7-9
CASSSPGLAGNEQFF | TGTGCCAGCAGCTCACCGGGACTAGCTGGCAATGAGCAGTTCTTC | TRBD2 | - | TRBJ2-1 | TRBV7-6
CASSTLDYPTDTQYF | TGTGCCAGTAGTACCCTCGACTACCCCACAGATACGCAGTATTTT | - | - | TRBJ2-3 | TRBV19
CASSSGLAGETDTQYF | TGTGCCAGCAGCTCTGGACTAGCGGGGGAAACAGATACGCAGTATTTT | TRBD2 | - | TRBJ2-3 | TRBV11-3
CSASPITTSGIDEQYF | TGCAGTGCTAGTCCAATAACGACTAGCGGGATTGACGAGCAGTACTTC | TRBD2 | - | TRBJ2-7 | TRBV20-1
CASSLEKGGGAFF | TGTGCCAGCAGCTTAGAGAAGGGCGGAGGGGCTTTCTTT | - | - | TRBJ1-1 | TRBV7-8
CASSQSGAEYYGYTF | TGTGCCAGCAGCCAATCAGGGGCGGAATACTATGGCTACACCTTC | - | - | TRBJ1-2 | TRBV3-1/TRBV3-2
CASSGGQTEAFF | TGTGCCAGCAGTGGAGGGCAGACTGAAGCTTTCTTT | - | - | TRBJ1-1 | TRBV9
CAWTLTGVGEQYF | TGTGCCTGGACTCTGACAGGGGTCGGCGAGCAGTACTTC | TRBD1 | - | TRBJ2-7 | TRBV30
CASREDSSNFNQPQHF | TGCGCCAGCAGAGAGGACAGCTCTAATTTCAATCAGCCCCAGCATTTT | - | - | TRBJ1-5 | TRBV4-1
CASSPTSGRGRETQYF | TGTGCCAGCAGCCCGACTAGCGGGAGAGGTCGGGAGACCCAGTACTTC | TRBD2 | - | TRBJ2-5 | TRBV14
CASSRAPNEKLFF | TGTGCCAGCTCACGGGCACCTAATGAAAAACTGTTTTTT | - | - | TRBJ1-4 | TRBV18
CASSPVGGSNNEQFF | TGTGCCAGCAGCCCAGTGGGCGGGAGCAACAATGAGCAGTTCTTC | TRBD2 | - | TRBJ2-1 | TRBV28
CASSPRREVETQYF | TGTGCCAGCAGCCCACGGAGGGAAGTAGAGACCCAGTACTTC | - | - | TRBJ2-5 | TRBV11-2
CAISESSGNEQFF | TGTGCCATCAGTGAGTCCTCGGGCAATGAGCAGTTCTTC | - | - | TRBJ2-1 | TRBV10-3
CASSLAEGSSYEQYF | TGTGCCAGCAGCTTAGCGGAGGGTTCCTCCTACGAGCAGTACTTC | - | once | TRBJ2-7 | TRBV7-8
CASRPHATGSEAFF | TGTGCCAGCAGGCCACACGCGACAGGGTCGGAAGCTTTCTTT | TRBD1 | - | TRBJ1-1 | TRBV2
CASSSSANTGELFF | TGTGCCAGCAGCTCGAGCGCGAACACCGGGGAGCTGTTTTTT | - | few | TRBJ2-2 | TRBV6-4
CASSPPTVTNYGYTF | TGTGCCAGCAGCCCCCCGACAGTAACTAACTATGGCTACACCTTC | - | - | TRBJ1-2 | TRBV28
CASSPDRATYEQYF | TGTGCCAGCAGCCCGGACAGGGCTACCTACGAGCAGTACTTC | TRBD1 | - | TRBJ2-7 | TRBV6-6
CASSVTGGTEAFF | TGTGCCAGCAGCGTCACAGGGGGCACTGAAGCTTTCTTT | TRBD1 | - | TRBJ1-1 | TRBV12-3/TRBV12-4
CASRTPTRGANYGYTF | TGTGCCAGTAGGACCCCGACCAGAGGCGCTAACTATGGCTACACCTTC | - | - | TRBJ1-2 | TRBV19
CASSPEATGELFF | TGTGCCAGCTCACCAGAGGCCACCGGGGAGCTGTTTTTT | - | - | TRBJ2-2 | TRBV18
CAILSEPIGGEQAGELFF | TGTGCCATCTTATCCGAGCCGATTGGGGGCGAACAGGCCGGGGAGCTGTTTTTT | - | - | TRBJ2-2 | TRBV2
CSASHLEGGQPQHF | TGCAGTGCTAGTCATCTAGAGGGAGGTCAGCCCCAGCATTTT | - | - | TRBJ1-5 | TRBV20-1
CASSTTHYIYRAGANVLTF | TGTGCCAGCAGCACGACTCACTATATTTACAGGGCTGGGGCCAACGTCCTGACTTTC | - | once | TRBJ2-6 | TRBV5-8
CATSDAGPNTEAFF | TGTGCCACCAGTGATGCGGGGCCCAACACTGAAGCTTTCTTT | - | - | TRBJ1-1 | TRBV24-1
CASSLSSKSDTQYF | TGTGCCAGCAGTTTATCTAGCAAGTCAGATACGCAGTATTTT | - | - | TRBJ2-3 | TRBV27
CASSSTGDNSPLHF | TGTGCCAGCAGTTCGACAGGGGATAATTCACCCCTCCACTTT | TRBD1 | - | TRBJ1-6 | TRBV28
CASSLALAGGLSPRDEQFF | TGCGCCAGCAGCTTGGCCCTAGCGGGAGGGCTTTCCCCACGGGATGAGCAGTTCTTC | TRBD2 | - | TRBJ2-1 | TRBV5-1
CASSSETGTLGYTF | TGCGCCAGCAGCTCAGAGACAGGGACGCTTGGCTACACCTTC | TRBD1 | - | TRBJ1-2 | TRBV5-1
CASSFRARDNSPLHF | TGTGCCAGCAGCTTCCGGGCCAGGGATAATTCACCCCTCCACTTT | - | once | TRBJ1-6 | TRBV7-3
CASSLSGRSYEQYF | TGTGCCAGCAGTCTGAGCGGGAGGTCCTACGAGCAGTACTTC | TRBD2 | - | TRBJ2-7 | TRBV27
CASSSGLADNEKLFF | TGTGCCAGTAGTTCCGGACTGGCCGATAATGAAAAACTGTTTTTT | - | - | TRBJ1-4 | TRBV19
CATRGLLGDTQYF | TGTGCCACCAGGGGCCTTTTAGGAGATACGCAGTATTTT | - | - | TRBJ2-3 | TRBV6-4
CASSPLRDQPQHF | TGTGCCAGCTCACCACTGAGGGATCAGCCCCAGCATTTT | - | - | TRBJ1-5 | TRBV18
CASSLSGGREQYF | TGTGCCAGCAGTTTATCCGGAGGCCGGGAGCAGTACTTC | - | - | TRBJ2-7 | TRBV27
CAWMPDRGDRHSPLHF | TGTGCCTGGATGCCCGACAGGGGGGACCGTCATTCACCCCTCCACTTT | TRBD1 | - | TRBJ1-6 | TRBV30
CSASMLRSGVRESAYEQYF | TGCAGTGCTAGTATGCTTCGTTCGGGGGTCAGGGAGTCCGCCTACGAGCAGTACTTC | - | - | TRBJ2-7 | TRBV20-1